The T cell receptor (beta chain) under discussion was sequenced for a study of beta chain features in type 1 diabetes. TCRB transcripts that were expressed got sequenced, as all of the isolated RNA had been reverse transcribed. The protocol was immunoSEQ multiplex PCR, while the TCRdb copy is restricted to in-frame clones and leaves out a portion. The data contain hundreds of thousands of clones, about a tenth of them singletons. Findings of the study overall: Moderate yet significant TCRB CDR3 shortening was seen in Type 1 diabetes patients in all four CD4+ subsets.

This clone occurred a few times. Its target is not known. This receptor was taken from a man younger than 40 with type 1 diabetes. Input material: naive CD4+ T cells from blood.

The CDR3 DNA is TGTGCCAGCAGCTTAGGGTCTAGCGGGGGTACCACAGATACGCAGTATTTT. This codes for CASSLGSSGGTTDTQYF. The chain recombines TRBV11-2 with TRBJ2-3; 10 bases map to TRBD2. Germline lookup yields CDR1 SGHAT and CDR2 FQNNGV. V shed 1 base and J 2 bases; nucleotides not matched to a gene: 6. This CDR3 is 17 amino acids long. The variable domain in full, with the rest retrieved from reference TRBV11-2 and TRBJ2-3, is EAGVAQSPRYKIIEKRQSVAFWCNPISGHATLYWYQQILGQGPKLLIQFQNNGVVDDSQLPKDRFSAERLKGVDSTLKIQPAKLEDSAVYLCASSLGSSGGTTDTQYFGPGTRLTVL.